The 18 T cell receptor beta chains given below trace back to one sample, sequenced in a study of vaccination effects on CD4 cells after COVID-19 (dated by TCRdb to between 2021 and 2024). Receptor amplification or capture employed the immunoSEQ multiplex PCR assay. Sourced from immuneACCESS, this table was stored by TCRdb with only in-frame sequences that have V and J called. A share of the clones is absent; for the studies checked, an unresolved V gene accounts for under half, and the remainder has no known explanation. In this sample the table shows 35,000 to 40,000 clones, 82% of which occur a single time. The ten largest clones represent less than 3.5% of the sample. After 10 days of culture, CD4+ T cells were isolated with the EasySep CD4+ T cell isolation kit. No antigen is known for these receptors. The starting material was CD4+ T cells from PBMCs cultured without peptide, obtained before COVID-19 vaccination. All receptors derive from a human donor who received a COVID-19 vaccine.

This clone was observed a few times. The V gene is TRBV24-1, the J gene TRBJ1-2; weak D call: TRBD1 (6 bases). Germline V gene lookup returns CDR1 KGHDR and CDR2 SFDVKD. V was clipped by 4 bases and J by 4 bases, with 9 bases between them. This CDR3 region has 13 residues. The CDR3 is CATSDRGFYGYTF. Here the CDR3 DNA reads TGTGCCACCAGTGACAGGGGATTCTATGGCTACACCTTC.

The rearrangement links TRBV6-1 to TRBJ1-2, with D possibly matching TRBD1 (5 bases). V shed 2 bases and J shed 5 bases, with 6 bases lying between them. The CDR3 length is 12 residues. Germline values: CDR1 MNHNS, CDR2 SASEGT. DNA for the CDR3: TGTGCCAGCAGTGAACAGGGTTATGGCTACACCTTC. It codes for CASSEQGYGYTF.

This rearrangement joins TRBV2 to TRBJ1-2; possible D gene TRBD1, 6 bases. V was shortened by 8 bases and J by 8 bases, with 18 bases between the two germline ends. The germline gives CDR1 SNHLY, CDR2 FYNNEI. The CDR3 totals 13 residues. DNA for the CDR3: TGTGCCAGCGCAGGGGAACCCACTAAAGGCTACACCTTC. This encodes CASAGEPTKGYTF.

The chain links TRBV28 to TRBJ2-7; 8 positions agree with TRBD2. Germline CDR1 and CDR2: MDHEN and SYDVKM. The CDR3 is 16 amino acids. V was clipped by 3 bases and J by 0 bases; unmatched bases: 7. CDR3 sequence: CASSFQGLGYSYEQYV. CDR3 DNA: TGTGCCAGCAGTTTTCAGGGACTAGGGTACTCCTACGAGCAGTACGTC.

This clone was counted a few times. This chain joins TRBV11-2 and TRBJ2-2; 11 nucleotides match TRBD1. V was clipped by 2 bases and J by 7 bases; unmatched bases: 3. Germline CDR1 SGHAT, CDR2 FQNNGV. The CDR3 is made up of 15 amino acids. This CDR3 reads CASSLRTGGIGELFF. DNA for the CDR3: TGTGCCAGCAGCTTAAGGACAGGGGGCATCGGGGAGCTGTTTTTT.

The rearrangement joins TRBV19 to TRBJ2-5; 8 nucleotides match TRBD2. The length of the CDR3 is 13 residues. The V gene's germline CDR1 is LNHDA and CDR2 SQIVND (reference sequence). V dropped 9 bases and J dropped 2; count of bases not matched to a gene: 5. In nucleotides, the CDR3 is TGTGCCAGCGGGGGGGACGGACAAGAGACCCAGTACTTC. This codes for CASGGDGQETQYF.

In DNA form, the CDR3 reads TGTGCCAGCAGCGAGCGGGGGGGAAGCACCGGGGAGCTGTTTTTT. This translates into CASSERGGSTGELFF. V usage is TRBV28 and J usage is TRBJ2-2; 10 bases are a match to TRBD2. The germline V gene has CDR1 MDHEN and CDR2 SYDVKM. Trimming at V came to 6 bases and at J to 4 bases, leaving 5 bases not matched to a gene. The CDR3 is 15 residues long.

The chain recombines TRBV7-9 with TRBJ2-5; 8 bases are a match to TRBD2. V was clipped by 5 bases and J by 5 bases; unmatched bases: 4. The CDR3 runs to 13 residues. Germline CDR1 and CDR2: SEHNR and FQNEAQ (reference sequence). In nucleotides, the CDR3 is TGTGCCAGCAGCCGTAGCGGGGTCGAGACCCAGTACTTC. This translates into CASSRSGVETQYF. Looking up the rest from reference TRBV7-9 and TRBJ2-5 gives the full variable domain: DTGVSQNPRHKITKRGQNVTFRCDPISEHNRLYWYRQTLGQGPEFLTYFQNEAQLEKSRLLSDRFSAERPKGSFSTLEIQRTEQGDSAMYLCASSRSGVETQYFGPGTRLLVL.

The chain combines TRBV18 with TRBJ1-1; D gene uncertain. The CDR3 is 12 amino acids. V lost 4 bases and J 9 bases, leaving 12 bases between the germline ends. CDR1 is KGHSH, CDR2 LQKENI, per germline. The CDR3 sequence is CASSLTSGKAFF. In DNA, the CDR3 is TGTGCCAGCTCACTCACCTCCGGAAAAGCTTTCTTT.

As concerns this clone: A junction end diverges from the germline sequence, so it may reflect a read error. This sequence joins TRBV9 and TRBJ2-1; D is undetermined. The CDR3 is 13 amino acids. Looked up from germline, CDR1 is SGDLS and CDR2 is YYNGEE. The CDR3 coding sequence is TGTGCCAGCAGCGGGACGGTATACACTGAGCAGTTCTTC. Translating gives CASSGTVYTEQFF. The whole variable domain, filled in from reference TRBV9 and TRBJ2-1, reads DSGVTQTPKHLITATGQRVTLRCSPRSGDLSVYWYQQSLDQGLQFLIQYYNGEERAKGNILERFSAQQFPDLHSELNLSSLELGDSALYFCASSGTVYTEQFFGPGTRLTVL.

V gene TRBV5-5 combines with J gene TRBJ1-5, with 9 bases fitting TRBD1. V dropped 4 bases and J dropped 7; count of bases not matched to a gene: 3. Germline V gene sequence: CDR1 SGHKS, CDR2 YYEKEE (reference sequence). The CDR3 has 13 amino acids. As DNA, the CDR3 is TGTGCCAGCAGCAGGGACAGGGCCCAGCCCCAGCATTTT. It specifies CASSRDRAQPQHF.

V usage is TRBV6-5 and J usage is TRBJ2-7; a possible D gene is TRBD1 (5 bases). From germline, CDR1 is MNHEY and CDR2 SVGAGI. The CDR3 runs 14 residues. The CDR3, as DNA: TGTGCCAGCAGCCGGTTGGGGCTACCCGCCGAGCAGTGCGTC. It encodes CASSRLGLPAEQCV.

This chain links TRBV7-7 with TRBJ2-1; D remains ambiguous. The CDR3 is made up of 13 amino acids. CDR1 is SSHAT and CDR2 is FNYEAQ in the germline V gene (reference sequence). V lost 6 bases, J lost 10 bases, and 16 bases lay in between. The CDR3 region has the DNA TGTGCCAGCAGTTTGCATTCGGCCTCGGAGCAGTTCTTC. Translating it yields CASSLHSASEQFF.

The genes are TRBV5-1 and TRBJ1-2; D gene unclear. The germline V gene encodes CDR1 SGHRS and CDR2 YFSETQ. This CDR3 has 14 amino acids. V lost 0 bases and J 8 bases, leaving 14 bases between the germline ends. This chain's CDR3 is CASSLVLEPRGYTF. The DNA of the CDR3 is TGCGCCAGCAGCTTGGTTCTGGAGCCGAGAGGCTACACCTTC. Using reference TRBV5-1 and TRBJ1-2 for the parts outside the CDR3, the full variable domain is KAGVTQTPRYLIKTRGQQVTLSCSPISGHRSVSWYQQTPGQGLQFLFEYFSETQRNKGNFPGRFSGRQFSNSRSEMNVSTLELGDSALYLCASSLVLEPRGYTFGSGTRLTVV.

The V gene is TRBV14, the J gene TRBJ2-7, with no clear D. The CDR3 runs to 14 residues. The V gene's germline CDR1 is SGHDN and CDR2 FVKESK. Trimming pared 1 base from V and 3 bases from J, leaving 10 bases between. The CDR3 protein is CASSQGLGSYEQYV. CDR3 in DNA: TGTGCCAGCAGCCAAGGTCTCGGCAGCTACGAGCAGTACGTC.

The chain uses TRBV19 and TRBJ1-1; 10 nucleotides line up with TRBD1. Germline CDR1 is LNHDA and CDR2 is SQIVND (reference sequence). The ends lost 5 bases at V and 2 bases at J; junction bases unmatched: 5. The length of the CDR3 is 15 residues. CDR3 protein: CASSPGDRGNTEAFF. CDR3 in DNA: TGTGCCAGTAGTCCTGGGGACAGGGGCAACACTGAAGCTTTCTTT.

The chain joins TRBV5-1 to TRBJ2-3; 8 bases match TRBD2. Germline-derived CDR1 and CDR2 are SGHRS and YFSETQ. The CDR3 runs to 16 residues. V lost 0 bases, J lost 0 bases, and 3 bases stayed unmatched. CDR3 sequence: CASSLGSGGSTDTQYF. CDR3 nucleotide sequence: TGCGCCAGCAGCTTGGGGAGCGGGGGAAGCACAGATACGCAGTATTTT.

Only one count was recorded for this clone. The J gene is TRBJ1-4, the V gene TRBV7-2; D gene ambiguous. There are 14 residues in the CDR3. V lost 6 bases to trimming and J lost 0 bases, with 8 bases between them. Germline assignment: CDR1 SGHTA and CDR2 FQGNSA. The CDR3 here is CASSFRSTNEKLFF. The CDR3 bases are TGTGCCAGCAGTTTCAGATCAACTAATGAAAAACTGTTTTTT.